The present T cell receptor beta chain was sequenced within a study of T cells in Graves' hyperthyroidism and ophthalmopathy. Whole-study findings and limits: Model output signaled ophthalmopathy a median around 6.9 months ahead of onset.

This clonotype showed up many times. The antigen is undetermined. Authors of the study amplified TCR beta CDR3 regions from RNA transcripts. During a first-round RT-PCR of the TCR CDR3, the HTBI primer set was used. TCRdb re-called the multiplex PCR reads with MiXCR, one entry per CDR3 protein. The table lists about 840,000 distinct CDR3 sequences, 35% to 45% of them singletons. Germline-derived CDR1 and CDR2 are SNHLY and FYNNEI. This CDR3 spans 15 amino acids. V was shortened by 0 bases and J by 8 bases, with 13 bases between the two germline ends. The chain couples TRBV2 to TRBJ1-4; D is possibly TRBD1 (5 bases). The sequence was obtained from a man in his late teens or twenties with Graves' hyperthyroidism. The sample was blood. CDR3 region: CASSEAPRKGEKLFF. CDR3 coding DNA: TGTGCCAGCAGTGAAGCTCCGAGAAAGGGGGAAAAACTGTTTTTT. The whole variable domain, filled in from reference TRBV2 and TRBJ1-4, reads EPEVTQTPSHQVTQMGQEVILRCVPISNHLYFYWYRQILGQKVEFLVSFYNNEISEKSEIFDDQFSVERPDGSNFTLKIRSTKLEDSAMYFCASSEAPRKGEKLFFGSGTQLSVL.